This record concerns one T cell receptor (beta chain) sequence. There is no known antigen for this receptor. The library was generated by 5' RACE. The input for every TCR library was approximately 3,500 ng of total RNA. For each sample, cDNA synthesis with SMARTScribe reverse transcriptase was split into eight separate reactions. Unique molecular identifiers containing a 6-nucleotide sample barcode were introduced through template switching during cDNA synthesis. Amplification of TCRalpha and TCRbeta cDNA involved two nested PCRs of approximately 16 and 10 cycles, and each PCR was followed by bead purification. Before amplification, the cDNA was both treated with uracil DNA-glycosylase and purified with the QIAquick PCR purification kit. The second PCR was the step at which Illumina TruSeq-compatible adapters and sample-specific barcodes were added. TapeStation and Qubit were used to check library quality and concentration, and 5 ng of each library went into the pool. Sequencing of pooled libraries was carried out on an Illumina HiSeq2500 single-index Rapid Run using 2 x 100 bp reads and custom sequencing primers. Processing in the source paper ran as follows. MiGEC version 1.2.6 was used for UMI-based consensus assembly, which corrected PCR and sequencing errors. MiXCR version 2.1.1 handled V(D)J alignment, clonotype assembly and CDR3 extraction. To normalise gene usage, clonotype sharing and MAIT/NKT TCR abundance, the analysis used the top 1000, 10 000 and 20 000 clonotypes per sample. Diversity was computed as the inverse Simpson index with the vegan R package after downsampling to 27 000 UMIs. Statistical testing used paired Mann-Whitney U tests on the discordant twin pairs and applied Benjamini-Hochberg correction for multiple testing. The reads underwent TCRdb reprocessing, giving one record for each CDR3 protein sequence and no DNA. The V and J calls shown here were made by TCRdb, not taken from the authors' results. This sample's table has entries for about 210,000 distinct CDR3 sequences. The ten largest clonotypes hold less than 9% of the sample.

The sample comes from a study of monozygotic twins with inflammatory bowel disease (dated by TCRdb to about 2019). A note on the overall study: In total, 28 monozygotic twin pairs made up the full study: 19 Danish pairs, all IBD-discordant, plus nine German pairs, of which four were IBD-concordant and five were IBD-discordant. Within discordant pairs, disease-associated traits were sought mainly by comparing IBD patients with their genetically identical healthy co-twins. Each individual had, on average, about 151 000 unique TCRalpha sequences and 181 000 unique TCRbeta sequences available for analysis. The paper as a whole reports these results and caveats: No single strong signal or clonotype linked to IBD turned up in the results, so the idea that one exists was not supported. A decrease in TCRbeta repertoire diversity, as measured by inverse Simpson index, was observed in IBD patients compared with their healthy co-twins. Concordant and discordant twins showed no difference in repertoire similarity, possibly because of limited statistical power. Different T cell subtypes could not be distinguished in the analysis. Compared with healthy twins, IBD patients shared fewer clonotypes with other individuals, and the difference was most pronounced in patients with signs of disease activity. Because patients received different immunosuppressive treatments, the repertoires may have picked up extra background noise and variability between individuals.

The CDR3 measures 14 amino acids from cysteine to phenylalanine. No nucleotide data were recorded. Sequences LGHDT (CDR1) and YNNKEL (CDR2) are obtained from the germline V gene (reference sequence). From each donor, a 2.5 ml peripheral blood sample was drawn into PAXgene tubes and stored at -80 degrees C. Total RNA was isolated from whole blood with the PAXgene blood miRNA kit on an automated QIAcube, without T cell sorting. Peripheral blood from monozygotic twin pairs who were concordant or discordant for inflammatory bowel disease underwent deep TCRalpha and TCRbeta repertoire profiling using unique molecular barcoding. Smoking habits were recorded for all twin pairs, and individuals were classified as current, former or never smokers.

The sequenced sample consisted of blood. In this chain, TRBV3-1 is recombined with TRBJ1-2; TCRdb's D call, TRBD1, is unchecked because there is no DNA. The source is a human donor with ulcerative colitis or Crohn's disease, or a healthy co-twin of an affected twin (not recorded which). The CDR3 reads CASSQSTGQHGYTF.